The next 20 T cell receptor beta chains were all read from a single sample in a study of Ad26.COV2.S vaccination and SARS-CoV-2 variants. Treatment: some 20 received Ad26.COV2.S at low or high dose, single or two shots; about 5 received placebo; per-sample allocation not given. Vaccine and placebo recipients were sampled on day 63 after the first injection. TCRdb keeps only in-frame clones here, not all; method: immunoSEQ multiplex PCR. Of about 350,000 clones listed, 80% to 90% are singletons. Source: peripheral blood, taken in a trial of Ad26.COV2.S vaccine versus placebo. The receptors derive from a person between 18 and 65 years old who received the Ad26.COV2.S COVID-19 vaccine or a placebo.

The chain links TRBV7-2 to TRBJ2-6, with D possibly TRBD1 on 6 matching bases. CDR1 is SGHTA, CDR2 FQGNSA, per germline. CDR3 length equals 18 residues. Trimming shortened V by 3 bases and J by 1 base, and 16 bases separated the two germline ends. The CDR3 here is CASSFSRGIVSGANVLTF. Here the CDR3 DNA reads TGTGCCAGCAGCTTTAGCAGGGGAATTGTTTCTGGGGCCAACGTCCTGACTTTC.

The V gene is TRBV6-2 or TRBV6-3, the J gene TRBJ1-1; a weak D match, TRBD1 (5 bases). From germline, CDR1 is MNHEY and CDR2 SVGEGT. Trimming shortened V by 5 bases and J by 6 bases, and 10 bases separated the two germline ends. The CDR3 runs to 12 residues. The CDR3 DNA reads TGTGCCAGCAGTCTAGGGACGGCTGAAGCTTTCTTT. Translated, it gives CASSLGTAEAFF.

The V and J genes are TRBV30 and TRBJ2-1; maybe TRBD2 (6 bases). Germline CDR1 and CDR2: GTSNPN and SVGIG (reference sequence). V was pared by 5 bases and J by 0 bases, with 14 bases between. The CDR3 covers 15 residues. For the CDR3, the DNA is TGTGCCTGGGGGAGTGCGGGACGCTCCTACAATGAGCAGTTCTTC. This encodes CAWGSAGRSYNEQFF.

CDR3: CASSAKPGQGVYGYTF. The CDR3 DNA reads as TGCGCCAGCAGTGCCAAACCAGGACAGGGGGTCTATGGCTACACCTTC. V gene TRBV10-2 combines with J gene TRBJ1-2, with 10 positions matching TRBD1. CDR3 length: 16 amino acids. Germline V gene data show CDR1 as WSHSY and CDR2 as SAAADI. V trimming: 4 bases; J trimming: 4 bases; junction bases outside the gene matches: 9.

The chain recombines TRBV11-2 with TRBJ2-3, with 8 bases aligning to TRBD2. There are 16 residues in the CDR3. Per the germline V gene, CDR1 is SGHAT and CDR2 is FQNNGV. V was clipped by 5 bases and J by 2 bases; unmatched bases: 9. As DNA, the CDR3 is TGTGCCAGCAGCCCGCGGGGCGGGGGGCCCACAGATACGCAGTATTTT. This encodes CASSPRGGGPTDTQYF.

This clone was counted once. V usage is TRBV5-5 and J usage is TRBJ2-3; 10 nucleotides match TRBD2. Unmatched junction bases numbered 2, after V lost 7 bases and J lost 0 bases. CDR1 is SGHKS and CDR2 is YYEKEE in the germline V gene (reference sequence). CDR3 length: 14 amino acids. The CDR3 loop is CASLAGVSTDTQYF. CDR3 sequence (DNA): TGTGCCAGCCTAGCGGGAGTTAGCACAGATACGCAGTATTTT.

The chain has TRBV30 and TRBJ1-5; perhaps TRBD1 as D (5 bases). V lost 1 base and J lost 0, with 7 bases in between. Looked up from germline, CDR1 is GTSNPN and CDR2 is SVGIG (reference sequence). The CDR3 runs to 14 residues. The DNA of the CDR3 is TGTGCCTGGAGTGGGACAAATAGCAATCAGCCCCAGCATTTT. It codes for CAWSGTNSNQPQHF.

The gene calls are TRBV28 and TRBJ1-2; TRBD1 matches at 8 bases. Trimming took 3 bases from V and 14 from J; bases not matched to a gene: 14. There are 14 residues in the CDR3. Germline assignment: CDR1 MDHEN and CDR2 SYDVKM. DNA for the CDR3: TGTGCCAGCAGTTTTCTCACTTCCCAGGGGGCGCTGACCTTC. Residues: CASSFLTSQGALTF.

The rearrangement uses TRBV5-1 and TRBJ2-7, with unresolved D. The CDR3 is made up of 11 amino acids. The V end lost 0 bases, the J end lost 7 bases, and 5 bases lay between the germline ends. CDR1 and CDR2 from the germline V gene are SGHRS and YFSETQ. This CDR3 is CASSLASEQYF. As DNA, the CDR3 is TGCGCCAGCAGCTTGGCGTCTGAGCAGTACTTC. Variable domain in full (rest from reference TRBV5-1 and TRBJ2-7): KAGVTQTPRYLIKTRGQQVTLSCSPISGHRSVSWYQQTPGQGLQFLFEYFSETQRNKGNFPGRFSGRQFSNSRSEMNVSTLELGDSALYLCASSLASEQYFGPGTRLTVT.

This clone was observed a few times. The chain links TRBV7-2 to TRBJ1-5; a weak D match, TRBD1 (5 bases). V was shortened by 5 bases and J by 3 bases, with 11 bases between the two germline ends. Germline CDR1 and CDR2: SGHTA and FQGNSA. The CDR3 contains 14 residues. The CDR3 reads CASSGALLNQPQHF. CDR3 sequence (DNA): TGTGCCAGCAGCGGGGCCTTACTCAATCAGCCCCAGCATTTT.

This clone was counted once. CDR3 sequence: CASSLKAGALPPHEQFF. In DNA form, the CDR3 reads TGTGCCAGCAGCCTGAAAGCGGGAGCCCTACCCCCCCATGAGCAGTTCTTC. The V and J genes are TRBV7-2 and TRBJ2-1, with 8 positions matching TRBD2. This CDR3 has 17 amino acids. Germline CDR1 SGHTA, CDR2 FQGNSA. J gave up 8 bases and V 5 bases, and 17 bases lay outside the gene matches.

The chain joins TRBV7-2 to TRBJ1-6, with D hard to call. This CDR3 contains 15 residues. The germline V gene has CDR1 SGHTA and CDR2 FQGNSA. Trimming removed 3 bases at V and 6 bases at J, with 12 bases between. The CDR3 region is CASSFPPWANSPLHF. The CDR3 bases are TGTGCCAGCAGCTTCCCCCCCTGGGCTAATTCACCCCTCCACTTT.

This clone was recorded only once. This rearrangement joins TRBV7-2 to TRBJ1-1; D gene ambiguous. Germline CDR1 SGHTA, CDR2 FQGNSA. The CDR3 extends over 13 amino acids. Trimming stripped 3 bases from V and 3 bases from J, with 8 bases between. DNA of the CDR3: TGTGCCAGCAGCTTCGGGAGTCACACTGAAGCTTTCTTT. It yields the protein CASSFGSHTEAFF.

The chain uses TRBV14 and TRBJ2-7; tentative D call: TRBD2 (6 bases). There are 15 residues in the CDR3. Germline CDR1 and CDR2: SGHDN and FVKESK. V lost 4 bases and J 2 bases, leaving 15 bases between the germline ends. CDR3 loop: CASSPARRGPYEQYF. CDR3 sequence (DNA): TGTGCCAGCAGCCCGGCGCGGCGGGGCCCCTACGAGCAGTACTTC.

This rearrangement joins TRBV9 to TRBJ2-7; tentatively, D is TRBD2 (5 bases). V lost 1 base to trimming and J lost 9 bases, with 17 bases between them. Germline V gene data show CDR1 as SGDLS and CDR2 as YYNGEE. The CDR3 has 14 residues. The CDR3 region is CASSVSETPEGQYF. For the CDR3, the DNA is TGTGCCAGCAGCGTATCAGAGACACCAGAGGGGCAGTACTTC.

This clone was seen repeatedly, ten times or more. The chain joins TRBV5-1 to TRBJ1-1; 8 nucleotides line up with TRBD1. The V gene's germline CDR1 is SGHRS and CDR2 YFSETQ. V was clipped by 2 bases and J by 1 base; unmatched bases: 7. The CDR3 has 16 amino acids. CDR3 nucleotides: TGCGCCAGCAGCTTAAGCGGGACAGGCCGGAACACTGAAGCTTTCTTT. It is translated as CASSLSGTGRNTEAFF.

This CDR3 reads CASTLGGPDTQYF. The CDR3 DNA follows: TGCGCCAGCACCCTGGGGGGCCCAGATACGCAGTATTTT. The chain is built from TRBV10-2 and TRBJ2-3, with D possibly called TRBD1 or TRBD2 (6 bases each). This CDR3 contains 13 residues. Germline CDR1 is WSHSY and CDR2 is SAAADI. The V and J ends lost 7 bases and 4 bases respectively, with 12 bases between them.

The chain joins TRBV9 to TRBJ2-3; TRBD1 agrees at 9 bases. This CDR3 comprises 15 residues. The germline CDR1 and CDR2 sequences are SGDLS and YYNGEE. V lost 5 bases and J lost 4; bases outside the gene matches: 8. CDR3 nucleotides: TGTGCCAGCAGTCGAAGGACAGGGGATTCAGATACGCAGTATTTT. Its protein product is CASSRRTGDSDTQYF. Drawing the rest from reference TRBV9 and TRBJ2-3, the complete variable domain is DSGVTQTPKHLITATGQRVTLRCSPRSGDLSVYWYQQSLDQGLQFLIQYYNGEERAKGNILERFSAQQFPDLHSELNLSSLELGDSALYFCASSRRTGDSDTQYFGPGTRLTVL.

The rearrangement uses TRBV6-2 or TRBV6-3 and TRBJ2-7, with D maybe TRBD2 (6 bases). Deletions cut 4 bases from V and 0 bases from J, with 19 bases between. CDR3 length: 17 amino acids. Germline CDR1 MNHEY, CDR2 SVGEGT. For the CDR3, the DNA is TGTGCCAGCAGTTCCCCCGTTGGGGGGACGAGCTCCTACGAGCAGTACTTC. Residues: CASSSPVGGTSSYEQYF.

V gene TRBV15 combines with J gene TRBJ1-2; no definite D call. The V gene's germline CDR1 is LNHNV and CDR2 YYDKDF (reference sequence). The CDR3 totals 15 residues. Trimming stripped 0 bases from V and 8 bases from J, with 16 bases between. The chain's CDR3 is CATSRDSRRLTGYTF. The CDR3 region has the DNA TGTGCCACCAGCAGAGATTCCCGGCGACTAACCGGCTACACCTTC.